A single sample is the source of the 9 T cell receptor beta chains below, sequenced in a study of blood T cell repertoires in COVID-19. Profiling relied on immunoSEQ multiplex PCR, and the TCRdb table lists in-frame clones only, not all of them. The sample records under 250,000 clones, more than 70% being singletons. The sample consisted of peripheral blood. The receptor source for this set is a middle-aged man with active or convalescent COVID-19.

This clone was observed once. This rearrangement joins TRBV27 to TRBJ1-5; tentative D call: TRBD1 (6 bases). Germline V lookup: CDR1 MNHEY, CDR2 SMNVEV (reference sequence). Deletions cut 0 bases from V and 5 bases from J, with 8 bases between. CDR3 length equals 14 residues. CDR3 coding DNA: TGTGCCAGCAGTTTATCGGACAGTTATCAGCCCCAGCATTTT. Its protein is CASSLSDSYQPQHF.

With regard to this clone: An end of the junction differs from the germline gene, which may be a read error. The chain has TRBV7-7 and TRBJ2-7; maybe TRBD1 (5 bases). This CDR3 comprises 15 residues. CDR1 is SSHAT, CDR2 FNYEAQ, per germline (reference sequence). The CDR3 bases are TGTGCTAGCAGCTTAAACCCACAGGCCTCCTACGAGCAGTACTTC. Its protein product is CASSLNPQASYEQYF.

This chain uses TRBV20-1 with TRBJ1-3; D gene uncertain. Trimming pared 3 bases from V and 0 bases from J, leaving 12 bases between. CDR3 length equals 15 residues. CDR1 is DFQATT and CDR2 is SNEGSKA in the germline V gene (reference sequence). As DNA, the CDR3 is TGCAGTGCTAGTGACGGTCCTTACTCTGGAAACACCATATATTTT. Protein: CSASDGPYSGNTIYF.

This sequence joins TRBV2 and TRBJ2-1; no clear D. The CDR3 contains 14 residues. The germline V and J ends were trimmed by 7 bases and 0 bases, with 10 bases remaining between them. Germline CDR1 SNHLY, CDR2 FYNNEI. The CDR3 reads CASTYSISYNEQFF. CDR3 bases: TGTGCCAGCACGTACAGCATCTCCTACAATGAGCAGTTCTTC.

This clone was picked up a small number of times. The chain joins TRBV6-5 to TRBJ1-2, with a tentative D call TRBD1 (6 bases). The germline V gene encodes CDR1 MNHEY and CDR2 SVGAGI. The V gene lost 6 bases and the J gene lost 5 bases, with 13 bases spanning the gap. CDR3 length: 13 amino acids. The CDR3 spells CASRNQGIYGYTF. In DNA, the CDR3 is TGTGCCAGCAGAAATCAGGGGATATATGGCTACACCTTC.

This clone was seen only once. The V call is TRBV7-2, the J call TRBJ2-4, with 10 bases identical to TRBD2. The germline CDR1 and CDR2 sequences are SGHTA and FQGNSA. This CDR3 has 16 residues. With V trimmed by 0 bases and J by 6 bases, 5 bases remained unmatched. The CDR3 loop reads CASSLAQLAGLNIQYF. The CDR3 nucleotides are TGTGCCAGCAGCTTAGCCCAACTAGCGGGGCTAAACATTCAGTACTTC.

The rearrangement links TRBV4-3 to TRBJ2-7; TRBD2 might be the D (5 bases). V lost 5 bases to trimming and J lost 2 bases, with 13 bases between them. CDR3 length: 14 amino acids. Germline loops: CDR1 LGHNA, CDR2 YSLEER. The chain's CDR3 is CASSRTREAYEQYF. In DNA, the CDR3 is TGCGCCAGCAGCAGAACGAGGGAAGCCTACGAGCAGTACTTC.

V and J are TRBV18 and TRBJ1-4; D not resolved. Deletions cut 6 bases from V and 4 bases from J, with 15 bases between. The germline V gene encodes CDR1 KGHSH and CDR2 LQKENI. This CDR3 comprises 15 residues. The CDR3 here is CASSPGGEINEKLFF. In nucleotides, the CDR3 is TGTGCCAGCTCCCCCGGAGGAGAGATTAATGAAAAACTGTTTTTT.

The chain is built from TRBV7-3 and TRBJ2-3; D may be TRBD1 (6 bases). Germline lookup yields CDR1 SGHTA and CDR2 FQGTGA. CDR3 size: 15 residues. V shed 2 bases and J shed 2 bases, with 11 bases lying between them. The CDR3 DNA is TGTGCCAGCAGCTTATCTGGGGGCCCCACAGATACGCAGTATTTT. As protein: CASSLSGGPTDTQYF.